This T cell receptor (beta chain) came from a study of Tregs in tolerant kidney transplant recipients. Study details: CD4+CD25+CD127- cells came from approximately three-day belatacept mixed lymphocyte reactions, some with approximately 5-day graft donor restimulation. Sorting used antibodies to exclude donor cells.

General study findings and limits: Findings come from small patient numbers and require larger validation. Expanding Tregs on activated donor B cells appeared to best identify donor-specific TCRbeta clones.

Sequencing was performed with immunoSEQ multiplex PCR; in TCRdb, only in-frame clones are kept and a portion is missing. Among approximately 30,000 clones listed, over 65% were seen once. Turning to this clone: Antigen unknown.

The CDR3 has 12 amino acids. Per the germline V gene, CDR1 is SGHRS and CDR2 is YFSETQ. The ends were cut back, 1 base at V and 7 bases at J, with 8 bases in the middle. The receptor was isolated from a human donor in good health. The sample consisted of Tregs from blood cultured with allogeneic cells. The chain uses TRBV5-1 and TRBJ1-2; possible D gene TRBD1, 6 bases. The CDR3 reads CASSLTGLGYTF. CDR3 bases: TGCGCCAGCAGCTTGACAGGGCTTGGCTACACCTTC.